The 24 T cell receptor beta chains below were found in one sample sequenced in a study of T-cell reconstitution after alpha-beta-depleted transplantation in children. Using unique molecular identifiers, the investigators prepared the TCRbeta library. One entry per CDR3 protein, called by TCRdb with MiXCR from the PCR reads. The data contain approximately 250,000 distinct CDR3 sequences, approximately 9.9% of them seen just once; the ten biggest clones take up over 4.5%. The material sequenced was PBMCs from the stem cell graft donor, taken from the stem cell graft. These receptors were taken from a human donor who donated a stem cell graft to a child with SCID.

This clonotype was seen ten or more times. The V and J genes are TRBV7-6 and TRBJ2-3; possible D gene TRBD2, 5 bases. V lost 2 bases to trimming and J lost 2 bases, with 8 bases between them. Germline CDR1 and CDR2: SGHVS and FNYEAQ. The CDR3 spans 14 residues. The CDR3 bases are TGTGCCAGCAGCTTAACTAGTTTCACAGATACGCAGTATTTT. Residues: CASSLTSFTDTQYF.

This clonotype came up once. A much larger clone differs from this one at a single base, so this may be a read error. The CDR3 sequence is CASSLLRADSLRLNEQFF. The CDR3 coding sequence is TGCGCCAGCAGCTTGCTTCGGGCGGACTCACTTCGTTTGAATGAGCAGTTCTTC. This chain uses TRBV5-1 with TRBJ2-1; a possible D gene is TRBD2 (5 bases). V lost 1 base and J lost 7, with 24 bases in between. Germline V gene lookup returns CDR1 SGHRS and CDR2 YFSETQ. The CDR3 runs to 18 residues.

The CDR3 DNA is TGTGCCAGCAGCTCAGCCGGGGTTACCAGGCAGCCCCAGCATTTT. This codes for CASSSAGVTRQPQHF. The chain combines TRBV5-6 with TRBJ1-5; no reliable D call. This CDR3 is built from 15 residues. CDR1 SGHDT and CDR2 YYEEEE come from the germline V gene. V was shortened by 3 bases and J by 7 bases, with 17 bases between the two germline ends. Together with reference TRBV5-6 and TRBJ1-5, the CDR3 gives the full variable domain: DAGVTQSPTHLIKTRGQQVTLRCSPKSGHDTVSWYQQALGQGPQFIFQYYEEEERQRGNFPDRFSGHQFPNYSSELNVNALLLGDSALYLCASSSAGVTRQPQHFGDGTRLSIL.

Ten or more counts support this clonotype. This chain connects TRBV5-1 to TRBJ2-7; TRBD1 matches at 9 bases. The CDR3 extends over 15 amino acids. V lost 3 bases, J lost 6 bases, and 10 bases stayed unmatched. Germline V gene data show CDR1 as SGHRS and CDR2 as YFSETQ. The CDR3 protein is CASSSFPGTGTEQYF. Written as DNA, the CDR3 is TGCGCCAGCAGCTCCTTTCCCGGGACAGGGACCGAGCAGTACTTC. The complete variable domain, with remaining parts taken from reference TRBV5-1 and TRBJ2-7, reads KAGVTQTPRYLIKTRGQQVTLSCSPISGHRSVSWYQQTPGQGLQFLFEYFSETQRNKGNFPGRFSGRQFSNSRSEMNVSTLELGDSALYLCASSSFPGTGTEQYFGPGTRLTVT.

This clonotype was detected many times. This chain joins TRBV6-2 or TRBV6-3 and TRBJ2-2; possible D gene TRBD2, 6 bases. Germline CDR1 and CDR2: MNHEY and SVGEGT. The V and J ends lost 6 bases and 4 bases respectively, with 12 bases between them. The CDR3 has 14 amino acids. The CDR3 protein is CASSFGLSTGELFF. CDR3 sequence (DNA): TGTGCCAGCAGCTTTGGACTATCCACCGGGGAGCTGTTTTTT.

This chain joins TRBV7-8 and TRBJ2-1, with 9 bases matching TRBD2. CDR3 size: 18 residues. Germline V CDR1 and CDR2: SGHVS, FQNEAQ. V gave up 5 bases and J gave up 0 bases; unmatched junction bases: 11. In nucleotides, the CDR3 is TGTGCCAGCAGCCTGCGCGGGGGGGCAGGGTCCTCCTACAATGAGCAGTTCTTC. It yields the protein CASSLRGGAGSSYNEQFF.

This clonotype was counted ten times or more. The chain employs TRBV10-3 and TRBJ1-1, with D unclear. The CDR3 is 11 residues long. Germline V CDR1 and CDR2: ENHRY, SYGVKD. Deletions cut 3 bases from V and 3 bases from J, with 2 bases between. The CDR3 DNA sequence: TGTGCCATCAGTGATGACACTGAAGCTTTCTTT. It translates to CAISDDTEAFF.

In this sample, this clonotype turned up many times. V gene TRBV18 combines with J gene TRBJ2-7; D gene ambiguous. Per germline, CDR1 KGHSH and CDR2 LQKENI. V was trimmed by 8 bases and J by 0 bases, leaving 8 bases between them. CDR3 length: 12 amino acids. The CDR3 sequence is CASSPSSYEQYF. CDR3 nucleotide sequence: TGTGCCAGCAGTCCAAGCTCCTACGAGCAGTACTTC. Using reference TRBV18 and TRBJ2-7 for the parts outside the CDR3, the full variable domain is NAGVMQNPRHLVRRRGQEARLRCSPMKGHSHVYWYRQLPEEGLKFMVYLQKENIIDESGMPKERFSAEFPKEGPSILRIQQVVRGDSAAYFCASSPSSYEQYFGPGTRLTVT.

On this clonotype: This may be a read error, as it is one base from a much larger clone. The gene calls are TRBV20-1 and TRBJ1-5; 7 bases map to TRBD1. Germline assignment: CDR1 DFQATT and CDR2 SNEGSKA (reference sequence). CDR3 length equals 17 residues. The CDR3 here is CCATFGGQSYSNQPQHF. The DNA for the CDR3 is TGCTGTGCAACCTTCGGGGGACAGTCATATAGCAATCAGCCCCAGCATTTT.

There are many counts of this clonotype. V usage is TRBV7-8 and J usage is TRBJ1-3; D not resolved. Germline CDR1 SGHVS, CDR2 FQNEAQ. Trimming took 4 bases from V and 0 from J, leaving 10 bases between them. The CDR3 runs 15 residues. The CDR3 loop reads CASSSRYGSGNTIYF. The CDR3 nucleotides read TGTGCCAGCAGCTCCCGGTATGGCTCTGGAAACACCATATATTTT.

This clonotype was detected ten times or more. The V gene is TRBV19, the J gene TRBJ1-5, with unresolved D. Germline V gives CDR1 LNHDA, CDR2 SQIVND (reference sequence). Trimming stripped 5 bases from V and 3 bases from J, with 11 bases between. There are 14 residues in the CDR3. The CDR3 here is CASSLSAFNQPQHF. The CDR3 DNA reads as TGTGCCAGTAGTCTCAGTGCTTTCAATCAGCCCCAGCATTTT.

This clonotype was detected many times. The CDR3 reads CASSLIGGADYGYTF. CDR3 nucleotide sequence: TGTGCCAGCAGCTTAATAGGGGGCGCTGACTATGGCTACACCTTC. V usage is TRBV7-3 and J usage is TRBJ1-2, with 7 nucleotides matching TRBD1. From germline, CDR1 is SGHTA and CDR2 FQGTGA. This CDR3 is 15 amino acids long. V trimming: 1 base; J trimming: 3 bases; junction bases outside the gene matches: 5.

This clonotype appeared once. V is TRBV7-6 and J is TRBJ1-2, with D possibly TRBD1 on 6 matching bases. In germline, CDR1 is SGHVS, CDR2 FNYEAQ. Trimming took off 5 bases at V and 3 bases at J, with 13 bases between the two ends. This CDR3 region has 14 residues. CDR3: CASSPDRFDYGYTF. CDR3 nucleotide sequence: TGTGCCAGCAGCCCGGACAGATTTGACTATGGCTACACCTTC.

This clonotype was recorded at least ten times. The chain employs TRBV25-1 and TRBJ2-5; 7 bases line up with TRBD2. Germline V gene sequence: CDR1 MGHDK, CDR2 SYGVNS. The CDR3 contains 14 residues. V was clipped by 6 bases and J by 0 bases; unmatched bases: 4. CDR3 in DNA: TGTGCCAGCAGCCGCGGGGGAGACCAAGAGACCCAGTACTTC. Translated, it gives CASSRGGDQETQYF.

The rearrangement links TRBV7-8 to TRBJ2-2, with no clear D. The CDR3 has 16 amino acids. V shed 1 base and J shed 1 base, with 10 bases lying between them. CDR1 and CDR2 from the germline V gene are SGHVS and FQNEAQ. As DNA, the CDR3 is TGTGCCAGCAGCTTAGTGGAAGGTCGGAACACCGGGGAGCTGTTTTTT. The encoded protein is CASSLVEGRNTGELFF.

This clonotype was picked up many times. DNA of the CDR3: TGCGCCAGCAGGCCCAGACAGGGGACCTTGAACACTGAAGCTTTCTTT. Residues: CASRPRQGTLNTEAFF. The V gene is TRBV5-1, the J gene TRBJ1-1; 8 nucleotides agree with TRBD1. With 5 bases clipped from V and 0 bases from J, the junction kept 9 bases outside the gene matches. CDR3 length: 16 amino acids. CDR1 SGHRS and CDR2 YFSETQ come from the germline V gene.

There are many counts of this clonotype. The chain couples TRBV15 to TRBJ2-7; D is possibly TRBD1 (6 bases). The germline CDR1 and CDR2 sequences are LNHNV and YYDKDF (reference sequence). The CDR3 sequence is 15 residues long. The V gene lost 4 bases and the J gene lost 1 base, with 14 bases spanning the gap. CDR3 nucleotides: TGTGCCACCAGCAACCACAGGGTTCGGTCCTACGAGCAGTACTTC. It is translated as CATSNHRVRSYEQYF.

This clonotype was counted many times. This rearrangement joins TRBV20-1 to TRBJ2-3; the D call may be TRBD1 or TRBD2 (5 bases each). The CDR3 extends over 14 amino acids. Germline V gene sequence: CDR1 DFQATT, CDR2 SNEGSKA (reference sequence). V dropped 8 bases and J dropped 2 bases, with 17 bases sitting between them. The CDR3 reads CSTGTGDLTDTQYF. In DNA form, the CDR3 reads TGCAGTACAGGAACCGGGGACCTCACAGATACGCAGTATTTT.

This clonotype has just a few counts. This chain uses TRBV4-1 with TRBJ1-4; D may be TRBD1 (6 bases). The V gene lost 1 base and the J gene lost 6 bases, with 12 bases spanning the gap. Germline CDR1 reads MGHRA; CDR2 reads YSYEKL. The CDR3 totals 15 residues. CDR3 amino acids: CASSQASQGYEKLFF. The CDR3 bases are TGCGCCAGCAGCCAAGCCTCACAGGGCTATGAAAAACTGTTTTTT.

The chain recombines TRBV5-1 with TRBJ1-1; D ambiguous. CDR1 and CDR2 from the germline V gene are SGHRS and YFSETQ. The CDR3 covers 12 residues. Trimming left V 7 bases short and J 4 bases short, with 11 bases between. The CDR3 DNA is TGCGCCAGCGGCCGGGAGGGCACTGAAGCTTTCTTT. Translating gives CASGREGTEAFF. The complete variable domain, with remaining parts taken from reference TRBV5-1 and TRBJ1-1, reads KAGVTQTPRYLIKTRGQQVTLSCSPISGHRSVSWYQQTPGQGLQFLFEYFSETQRNKGNFPGRFSGRQFSNSRSEMNVSTLELGDSALYLCASGREGTEAFFGQGTRLTVV.

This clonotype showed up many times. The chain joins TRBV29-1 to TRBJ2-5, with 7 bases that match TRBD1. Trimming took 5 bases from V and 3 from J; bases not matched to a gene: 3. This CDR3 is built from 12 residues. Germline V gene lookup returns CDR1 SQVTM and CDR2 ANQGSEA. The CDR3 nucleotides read TGCAGCGTTCTCCAGGGGGAAGAGACCCAGTACTTC. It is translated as CSVLQGEETQYF.

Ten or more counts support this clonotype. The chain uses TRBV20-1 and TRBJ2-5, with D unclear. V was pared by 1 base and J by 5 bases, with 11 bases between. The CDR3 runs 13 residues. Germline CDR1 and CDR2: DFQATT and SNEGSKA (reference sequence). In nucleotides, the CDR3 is TGCAGTGCTAGAGTATCGCACGCCGAGACCCAGTACTTC. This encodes CSARVSHAETQYF.

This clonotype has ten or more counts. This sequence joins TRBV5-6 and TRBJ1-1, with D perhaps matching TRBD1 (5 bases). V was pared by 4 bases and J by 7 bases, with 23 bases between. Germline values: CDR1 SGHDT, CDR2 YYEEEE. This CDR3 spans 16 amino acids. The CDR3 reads CASSRKPRGKVDEAFF. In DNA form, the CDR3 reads TGTGCCAGCAGCCGAAAGCCGCGGGGCAAGGTAGATGAAGCTTTCTTT.

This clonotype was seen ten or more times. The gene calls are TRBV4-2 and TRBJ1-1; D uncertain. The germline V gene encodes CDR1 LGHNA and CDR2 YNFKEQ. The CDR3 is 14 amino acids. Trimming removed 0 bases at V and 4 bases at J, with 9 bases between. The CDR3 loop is CASSQEAGITEAFF. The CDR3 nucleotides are TGTGCCAGCAGCCAAGAGGCAGGTATCACTGAAGCTTTCTTT.